Listed here are 32 T cell receptor beta chains from one sample, sequenced in a study of blood T cells in healthy people across ages. The authors ran a second PCR of about 7 to 11 cycles using a sample-barcoded 5' primer and a J-beta primer mix. TCRdb analysed the 5' RACE reads with MiXCR anew, one entry per CDR3 protein. The sample lists 1.5 million to 2 million distinct CDR3 sequences, approximately 30% occurring once. The sample was blood. These TCRs come from a woman in her 30s in good health.

The rearrangement links TRBV3-1 to TRBJ2-1; possible D gene TRBD1, 6 bases. V gave up 4 bases and J gave up 12 bases, with 10 bases separating them. The CDR3 contains 11 residues. Germline loops: CDR1 LGHDT, CDR2 YNNKEL (reference sequence). The CDR3 bases are TGTGCCAGCAGCCCGGGACACATGCAGTTCTTC. Protein product: CASSPGHMQFF.

With respect to this clonotype: One base away lies a much larger clone, so this may be a sequencing read error. The rearrangement uses TRBV20-1 and TRBJ2-7; D not resolved. The CDR3 covers 15 residues. CDR1 and CDR2 (germline): DFQATT, SNEGSKA (reference sequence). V was pared by 8 bases and J by 2 bases, with 22 bases between. The CDR3 protein is CSSLQPSLIPYEQYF. The CDR3 bases are TGCAGTTCCCTCCAGCCCAGCCTTATCCCCTACGAGCAGTACTTC.

V is TRBV12-3 or TRBV12-4 and J is TRBJ2-1; D is uncertain. The CDR3 totals 13 residues. V was shortened by 7 bases and J by 9 bases, with 16 bases between the two germline ends. CDR3 nucleotide sequence: TGTGCCAGCACCAAAAGGTCGCGGAGTGAGCAGTTCTTC. The encoded protein is CASTKRSRSEQFF.

There are a few counts of this clonotype. V usage is TRBV6-5 and J usage is TRBJ2-1; 9 bases align to TRBD2. Germline values: CDR1 MNHEY, CDR2 SVGAGI. The ends lost 7 bases at V and 8 bases at J; junction bases unmatched: 9. CDR3 length: 14 residues. The chain's CDR3 is CASMVAGGPDEQFF. In nucleotides, the CDR3 is TGTGCCAGCATGGTGGCGGGAGGGCCCGATGAGCAGTTCTTC.

This clonotype was found a few times. The V call is TRBV6-2 or TRBV6-3, the J call TRBJ2-4; 8 nucleotides align to TRBD1. The CDR3 has 17 residues. CDR1 is MNHEY and CDR2 is SVGEGT in the germline V gene. V gave up 5 bases and J gave up 5 bases; unmatched junction bases: 14. The CDR3 nucleotides are TGTGCCAGCAGTACGACTTTTTCCGCGGGACAGGAAAACATTCAGTACTTC. Its translation is CASSTTFSAGQENIQYF.

This clonotype appeared a few times. The chain couples TRBV7-2 to TRBJ1-2; 8 bases fit TRBD1. The germline gives CDR1 SGHTA, CDR2 FQGNSA. Trimming at V came to 4 bases and at J to 5 bases, leaving 15 bases not matched to a gene. This CDR3 spans 17 amino acids. The CDR3 sequence: CASSSEGQVSPLYGYTF. The CDR3 DNA reads as TGTGCCAGCAGCTCGGAGGGACAGGTCTCTCCTTTGTATGGCTACACCTTC.

This chain uses TRBV12-3 or TRBV12-4 with TRBJ2-3; TRBD1 matches 7 bases. This CDR3 contains 13 residues. V lost 10 bases, J lost 4 bases, and 8 bases stayed unmatched. The CDR3 bases are TGTGCCAATGACAGGGTAGAAGCAGATACGCAGTATTTT. As protein: CANDRVEADTQYF.

This clonotype appeared a few times. This CDR3 reads CASSLPGFNQPQHF. The CDR3 DNA reads TGTGCCAGCAGTCTCCCGGGGTTCAATCAGCCCCAGCATTTT. The chain couples TRBV28 to TRBJ1-5; no clear D. Trimming shortened V by 5 bases and J by 3 bases, and 11 bases separated the two germline ends. The CDR3 has 14 amino acids. Germline-derived CDR1 and CDR2 are MDHEN and SYDVKM.

The gene calls are TRBV6-5 and TRBJ2-7, with D uncertain. CDR1 and CDR2 (germline): MNHEY, SVGAGI. Trimming took 0 bases from V and 1 from J, leaving 13 bases between them. CDR3 length: 16 residues. DNA for the CDR3: TGTGCCAGCAGTTACTCAATTCCAGGTAGTTCCTACGAGCAGTACTTC. This codes for CASSYSIPGSSYEQYF.

J is TRBJ1-6 and V is TRBV5-1; possibly TRBD1 for D (6 bases). This CDR3 region has 14 residues. In germline, CDR1 is SGHRS, CDR2 YFSETQ. The ends were cut back, 3 bases at V and 7 bases at J, with 11 bases in the middle. This chain's CDR3 is CASSSDQGNSPLHF. CDR3 nucleotide sequence: TGCGCCAGCAGCTCGGACCAGGGGAATTCACCCCTCCACTTT.

This clonotype has a handful of counts. This chain uses TRBV11-2 with TRBJ2-5, with D possibly matching TRBD2 (5 bases). The CDR3 has 17 amino acids. CDR1 is SGHAT, CDR2 FQNNGV, per germline. V dropped 5 bases and J dropped 4 bases, with 23 bases sitting between them. CDR3 sequence: CASSRGFLGPERETQYF. As DNA, the CDR3 is TGTGCCAGCAGCCGAGGGTTTTTGGGTCCGGAGAGAGAGACCCAGTACTTC.

This clonotype was counted between two and nine times. This chain connects TRBV2 to TRBJ2-3; a weak D match, TRBD1 (6 bases). This CDR3 spans 16 amino acids. Germline lookup yields CDR1 SNHLY and CDR2 FYNNEI. Trimming shortened V by 5 bases and J by 2 bases, and 17 bases separated the two germline ends. The CDR3 bases are TGTGCCAGCAGTCCGAATGGGACACCGAACACAGATACGCAGTATTTT. This gives the protein CASSPNGTPNTDTQYF.

The sample holds a few counts of this clonotype. The genes are TRBV4-1 and TRBJ2-1; 8 positions agree with TRBD2. The length of the CDR3 is 16 residues. Germline trimming cut 0 bases from V and 2 bases from J; bases unmatched to any gene: 3. Germline V CDR1 and CDR2: MGHRA, YSYEKL. CDR3 in DNA: TGCGCCAGCAGCCAAGATCGAGCGGGGGCCTACAATGAGCAGTTCTTC. It encodes CASSQDRAGAYNEQFF.

This clonotype was observed many times. The chain joins TRBV12-3 or TRBV12-4 to TRBJ1-2; 10 bases agree with TRBD1. The V and J ends lost 7 bases and 6 bases, in that order; junction bases with no gene match: 5. This CDR3 spans 13 amino acids. CDR3 amino acids: CASNPGTGDGYTF. CDR3 in DNA: TGTGCCAGCAACCCCGGGACAGGGGATGGCTACACCTTC.

The chain uses TRBV18 and TRBJ2-4; D gene uncertain. Matching the DNA end better, TRBJ2-7 makes the J call doubtful. In germline, CDR1 is KGHSH, CDR2 LQKENI. The CDR3 has 12 residues. CDR3 bases: TGTGCCAGCTCACCGGAGAAGTACGAGCAGTACTTC. Amino acids: CASSPEKYEQYF.

This clonotype appeared a few times. The chain links TRBV7-2 to TRBJ2-1, with D maybe TRBD2 (6 bases). V gave up 8 bases and J gave up 0 bases, with 17 bases separating them. This CDR3 contains 16 residues. Germline V lookup: CDR1 SGHTA, CDR2 FQGNSA. The CDR3 DNA follows: TGTGCCAGCGGAATAGATGGGGGGAGCTCCTACAATGAGCAGTTCTTC. This gives the protein CASGIDGGSSYNEQFF.

The chain links TRBV2 to TRBJ2-3, with 9 bases that match TRBD1. The CDR3 consists of 14 residues. The J segment lost 2 bases and the V segment lost 4 bases, leaving 1 base of the junction unmatched. In germline, CDR1 is SNHLY, CDR2 FYNNEI. DNA of the CDR3: TGTGCCAGCAGTGGACAGGGGGTCACAGATACGCAGTATTTT. Protein product: CASSGQGVTDTQYF. The entire variable domain, with the rest obtained from reference TRBV2 and TRBJ2-3, is as follows: EPEVTQTPSHQVTQMGQEVILRCVPISNHLYFYWYRQILGQKVEFLVSFYNNEISEKSEIFDDQFSVERPDGSNFTLKIRSTKLEDSAMYFCASSGQGVTDTQYFGPGTRLTVL.

This clonotype was counted between two and nine times. This chain connects TRBV29-1 to TRBJ2-2; D possibly matches TRBD1 or TRBD2 (5 bases each). Trimming removed 7 bases at V and 4 bases at J, with 10 bases between. This CDR3 spans 12 amino acids. Germline V gene data show CDR1 as SQVTM and CDR2 as ANQGSEA. The CDR3 DNA reads as TGCAGCGGGACCGGGGCCACCGGGGAGCTGTTTTTT. This gives the protein CSGTGATGELFF.

This chain links TRBV20-1 with TRBJ1-2; D not resolved. From germline, CDR1 is DFQATT and CDR2 SNEGSKA (reference sequence). V lost 1 base, J lost 7 bases, and 19 bases lay in between. This CDR3 has 15 amino acids. The CDR3 coding sequence is TGCAGTGCTAGAGCTGGGTCAGCTCTGGAGAGTGGCTACACCTTC. This codes for CSARAGSALESGYTF.

This clonotype was seen repeatedly, ten times or more. V is TRBV12-3 or TRBV12-4 and J is TRBJ2-5; TRBD1 matches 12 bases. The V and J ends lost 9 bases and 5 bases, in that order; junction bases with no gene match: 4. The CDR3 runs to 13 residues. CDR3 in DNA: TGTGCCAGTGGGACAGGGGGCGGGGAGACCCAGTACTTC. Translation gives CASGTGGGETQYF.

The V call is TRBV4-2, the J call TRBJ2-3, with 8 positions matching TRBD2. Germline CDR1 is LGHNA and CDR2 is YNFKEQ. Unmatched junction bases numbered 6, after V lost 4 bases and J lost 0 bases. The CDR3 sequence is 16 residues long. The CDR3 region has the DNA TGTGCCAGCAGCCGGAGACTAGCGCCTAGCACAGATACGCAGTATTTT. It translates to CASSRRLAPSTDTQYF.

CDR3 nucleotide sequence: TGCGCCAGCAGCTTGTACGGGGGGGCCTTGGAGACCCAGTACTTC. Translated: CASSLYGGALETQYF. The chain has TRBV5-1 and TRBJ2-5; 8 positions match TRBD2. Germline V lookup: CDR1 SGHRS, CDR2 YFSETQ. The CDR3 is 15 residues long. V trimming: 1 base; J trimming: 5 bases; junction bases outside the gene matches: 7.

The J gene is TRBJ2-7, the V gene TRBV5-1; 11 bases agree with TRBD1. CDR1 and CDR2 from the germline V gene are SGHRS and YFSETQ. The CDR3 loop spans 13 amino acids. The V and J ends lost 7 bases and 5 bases, in that order; junction bases with no gene match: 5. The CDR3 is CASARDRGDEQYF. The CDR3 nucleotides are TGCGCCAGCGCCCGGGACAGGGGGGACGAGCAGTACTTC.

This clonotype was counted a single time. V usage is TRBV15 and J usage is TRBJ2-2, with D uncertain. V lost 0 bases to trimming and J lost 4 bases, with 3 bases between them. In germline, CDR1 is LNHNV, CDR2 YYDKDF (reference sequence). The CDR3 is 13 residues long. The CDR3 reads CATSREITGELFF. For the CDR3, the DNA is TGTGCCACCAGCAGAGAAATCACCGGGGAGCTGTTTTTT.

In the case of this clonotype: Being one base from a much bigger clone, this may be a read error. This rearrangement joins TRBV7-2 to TRBJ2-5; 11 bases match TRBD1. Matching the DNA end better, TRBJ2-7 makes the J call doubtful. Germline V gene sequence: CDR1 SGHTA, CDR2 FQGNSA. The CDR3 spans 15 residues. The DNA for the CDR3 is TGTGCCAGCAGCTCGAGGACAGGGGGCAGCGACGAGCAGTACTTC. The encoded protein is CASSSRTGGSDEQYF.

CDR3 region: CASSTIAGRSYEQYF. The CDR3 region has the DNA TGTGCCAGCAGCACCATAGCGGGCCGCTCCTACGAGCAGTACTTC. The chain combines TRBV7-9 with TRBJ2-7, with 7 bases lining up with TRBD2. Trimming removed 5 bases from V and 0 bases from J; junction bases left unmatched: 7. CDR1 SEHNR and CDR2 FQNEAQ come from the germline V gene (reference sequence). This CDR3 has 15 residues.

This clonotype has only a few counts. V is TRBV29-1 and J is TRBJ2-7; TRBD1 agrees at 10 bases. CDR3 size: 15 residues. Trimming took 3 bases from V and 7 from J; bases not matched to a gene: 12. Germline V gives CDR1 SQVTM, CDR2 ANQGSEA. CDR3 region: CSVERGQGRKGEQYF. As DNA, the CDR3 is TGCAGCGTTGAGAGGGGACAGGGGAGAAAGGGTGAGCAGTACTTC.

This rearrangement joins TRBV10-3 to TRBJ1-3, with TRBD1 matching over 7 bases. CDR3 length equals 15 residues. CDR1 ENHRY and CDR2 SYGVKD come from the germline V gene. V was pared by 0 bases and J by 1 base, with 0 bases of the junction left unmatched. The chain's CDR3 is CAISESGQSGNTIYF. The CDR3 DNA sequence: TGTGCCATCAGTGAGTCGGGACAGTCTGGAAACACCATATATTTT.

The chain carries TRBV6-5 and TRBJ1-5; D may be TRBD1 (5 bases). V shed 6 bases and J shed 1 base, with 13 bases lying between them. The CDR3 is made up of 15 amino acids. From germline, CDR1 is MNHEY and CDR2 SVGAGI. Here the CDR3 reads CASRVTGLSNQPQHF. The CDR3 DNA reads TGTGCCAGCAGGGTCACAGGACTCAGCAATCAGCCCCAGCATTTT.

This clonotype was seen many times. The V call is TRBV6-5, the J call TRBJ2-7; D is perhaps TRBD1 or TRBD2 (5 bases each). Trimming stripped 2 bases from V and 9 bases from J, with 17 bases between. The CDR3 is made up of 14 amino acids. The germline V gene has CDR1 MNHEY and CDR2 SVGAGI. CDR3 DNA: TGTGCCAGCAGTTACCGGGACGTCGGGTATCGGCAGTACTTC. As protein: CASSYRDVGYRQYF.

About this clonotype itself: A much larger clone differs by one base, so this may be a read error. The genes are TRBV24-1 and TRBJ2-5, with a possible D match to TRBD2 (6 bases). Deletions cut 11 bases from V and 0 bases from J, with 21 bases between. CDR3 length: 16 residues. CDR1 and CDR2 (germline): KGHDR, SFDVKD. CDR3 nucleotides: TGTGCCATCGAATCGGGAGAAGGGGCGTACCAAGAGACCCAGTACTTC. It specifies CAIESGEGAYQETQYF.

A remark on this clonotype: Given a much more abundant clone one base away, this may be a read error. The rearrangement links TRBV5-1 to TRBJ2-1; 7 bases fit TRBD2. The CDR3 length is 16 residues. The germline CDR1 and CDR2 sequences are SGHRS and YFSETQ. The CDR3 loop reads CASKPSGLSSYTEQFF. In DNA, the CDR3 is TGCGCCAGCAAGCCTAGCGGCCTTAGCTCCTACACTGAGCAGTTCTTC.